Presented here are 16 T cell receptor beta chains from one specimen sequenced in a study of regulatory T cells in long-lasting Graves disease. Both iRepertoire HTBI primers and Arm-PCR of CDR3 regions were used to build the TCR beta libraries. TCRdb re-called the multiplex PCR reads through MiXCR, storing one row per CDR3 protein. The sample has 450,000 to 700,000 distinct CDR3 sequences; about 13% are singletons. Time point specified: newly diagnosed GD, antithyroid drugs for less than 3 months. Generation of the TCR library employed RNA extracted from PBMCs. These same records also appear under a second study, on T cells in Graves' hyperthyroidism and ophthalmopathy.

Specimen: peripheral blood mononuclear cells (PBMCs), collected at new diagnosis, from a patient treated with antithyroid drugs. These receptors were obtained from a man in his thirties or forties with Graves disease.

This clonotype was observed a single time. The chain links TRBV7-2 to TRBJ2-5, with 12 bases that match TRBD2. Per the germline V gene, CDR1 is SGHTA and CDR2 is FQGNSA. V trimming: 5 bases; J trimming: 1 base; junction bases outside the gene matches: 5. The CDR3 covers 16 residues. CDR3 bases: TGTGCCAGCAGCCTCGGGACTAGCGGGTCCCAAGAGACCCAGTACTTC. Translating gives CASSLGTSGSQETQYF.

The chain joins TRBV20-1 to TRBJ2-1; D is possibly TRBD2 (6 bases). Germline V gene data show CDR1 as DFQATT and CDR2 as SNEGSKA (reference sequence). V was trimmed by 5 bases and J by 0 bases, leaving 14 bases between them. The CDR3 is 15 residues long. CDR3 loop: CSAGRLGSSYNEQFF. DNA for the CDR3: TGCAGTGCTGGCAGACTAGGAAGCTCCTACAATGAGCAGTTCTTC.

V and J are TRBV10-1 and TRBJ2-7, with 9 bases aligning to TRBD1. Germline CDR1 is WNHNN and CDR2 is SYGVQD (reference sequence). The CDR3 consists of 17 residues. The trim removed 2 bases at V and 4 bases at J, leaving 12 bases unmatched. CDR3 nucleotides: TGCGCCAGCAGTGAGACCACCGGGACAGGGTTTGGATACGAGCAGTACTTC. It yields the protein CASSETTGTGFGYEQYF.

Ten or more counts support this clonotype. CDR3 coding DNA: TGCGCCAGCAGCTTGGCCGAAATCAAAGAGCAGTACTTC. This translates into CASSLAEIKEQYF. The chain combines TRBV5-1 with TRBJ2-7; unclear D gene. Looked up from germline, CDR1 is SGHRS and CDR2 is YFSETQ. The CDR3 runs to 13 residues. Trimming took off 0 bases at V and 7 bases at J, with 11 bases between the two ends. Variable domain in full (rest from reference TRBV5-1 and TRBJ2-7): KAGVTQTPRYLIKTRGQQVTLSCSPISGHRSVSWYQQTPGQGLQFLFEYFSETQRNKGNFPGRFSGRQFSNSRSEMNVSTLELGDSALYLCASSLAEIKEQYFGPGTRLTVT.

The chain links TRBV7-9 to TRBJ2-2, with 12 bases matching TRBD2. With 1 base clipped from V and 4 bases from J, the junction kept 16 bases outside the gene matches. This CDR3 spans 21 amino acids. Germline CDR1 reads SEHNR; CDR2 reads FQNEAQ (reference sequence). In DNA form, the CDR3 reads TGTGCCAGCAGCTTAGTCGCTAGCGGGAGGGCCTCTCCTTCGACCACCGGGGAGCTGTTTTTT. This gives the protein CASSLVASGRASPSTTGELFF.

Ten or more counts support this clonotype. The chain joins TRBV3-1 to TRBJ2-2, with no clear D. The germline V gene encodes CDR1 LGHDT and CDR2 YNNKEL (reference sequence). Trimming took off 1 base at V and 3 bases at J, with 6 bases between the two ends. The CDR3 runs 14 residues. Here the CDR3 reads CASSQVRDTGELFF. CDR3 bases: TGTGCCAGCAGCCAAGTTAGGGACACCGGGGAGCTGTTTTTT.

This clonotype was seen many times. The V call is TRBV5-1, the J call TRBJ2-3; 7 bases match TRBD2. V trimming: 3 bases; J trimming: 3 bases; junction bases outside the gene matches: 7. CDR1 is SGHRS, CDR2 YFSETQ, per germline. The length of the CDR3 is 15 residues. For the CDR3, the DNA is TGCGCCAGCAGCTCGACCGGGACTAAGACAGATACGCAGTATTTT. This encodes CASSSTGTKTDTQYF.

This clonotype showed up many times. J is TRBJ1-4 and V is TRBV28; D unclear. The CDR3 consists of 10 residues. Germline assignment: CDR1 MDHEN and CDR2 SYDVKM. V gave up 6 bases and J gave up 13 bases, with 9 bases separating them. CDR3 nucleotide sequence: TGTGCCAGCAGGAAGGGTACACTGTTTTTT. Residues: CASRKGTLFF.

In its sample, this clonotype was seen many times. The chain joins TRBV12-3 or TRBV12-4 to TRBJ2-3; D is unresolved. Trimming left V 3 bases short and J 2 bases short, with 9 bases between. The length of the CDR3 is 14 residues. The CDR3 spells CASSFGPNTDTQYF. Written as DNA, the CDR3 is TGTGCCAGCAGTTTTGGTCCGAACACAGATACGCAGTATTTT.

At least ten counts were recorded for this clonotype. The genes are TRBV29-1 and TRBJ2-4, with 8 nucleotides matching TRBD2. The CDR3 consists of 17 residues. J lost 0 bases, V lost 4 bases, and 11 bases had no gene match. Germline-derived CDR1 and CDR2 are SQVTM and ANQGSEA. As DNA, the CDR3 is TGCAGCGTTGGAGGGTGGATAGCGGGGCTAGCCAAAAACATTCAGTACTTC. Its protein product is CSVGGWIAGLAKNIQYF.

This clonotype was recorded many times. J is TRBJ2-3 and V is TRBV20-1; 9 nucleotides agree with TRBD2. The length of the CDR3 is 15 residues. Unmatched junction bases numbered 6, after V lost 0 bases and J lost 5 bases. Germline values: CDR1 DFQATT, CDR2 SNEGSKA (reference sequence). Here the CDR3 reads CSARDLAGIQDTQYF. As DNA, the CDR3 is TGCAGTGCTAGAGACCTAGCGGGAATTCAAGATACGCAGTATTTT.

This clonotype was recorded many times. The rearrangement uses TRBV7-2 and TRBJ1-1; 7 positions match TRBD1. The CDR3 is made up of 14 amino acids. Unmatched junction bases numbered 4, after V lost 6 bases and J lost 0 bases. Per germline, CDR1 SGHTA and CDR2 FQGNSA. This CDR3 reads CASRIGQVNTEAFF. CDR3 in DNA: TGTGCCAGCAGGATAGGACAGGTGAACACTGAAGCTTTCTTT.

This clonotype was counted between two and nine times. The genes are TRBV7-6 and TRBJ2-1, with a possible D match to TRBD2 (6 bases). V lost 5 bases and J 0 bases, leaving 20 bases between the germline ends. The CDR3 is 18 residues long. Looked up from germline, CDR1 is SGHVS and CDR2 is FNYEAQ. The CDR3 DNA follows: TGTGCCAGCAGCCCAAGTTGGTTGGGGGGTAGCTCCTACAATGAGCAGTTCTTC. Its protein product is CASSPSWLGGSSYNEQFF.

This clonotype was found many times. The V call is TRBV3-1, the J call TRBJ1-5, with no clear D. V was shortened by 4 bases and J by 11 bases, with 12 bases between the two germline ends. The CDR3 spans 12 residues. Germline V CDR1 and CDR2: LGHDT, YNNKEL (reference sequence). CDR3 in DNA: TGTGCCAGCAGCCCCCAACCAAGTTCCCAGCATTTT. Translating gives CASSPQPSSQHF.

V is TRBV10-3 and J is TRBJ2-7, with TRBD2 identical over 14 bases. CDR3 length equals 14 residues. Germline trimming cut 11 bases from V and 8 bases from J; bases unmatched to any gene: 11. The germline CDR1 and CDR2 sequences are ENHRY and SYGVKD. The CDR3 protein is CASQGGLAGVQQYF. The CDR3 DNA sequence: TGTGCCTCCCAGGGGGGACTAGCGGGAGTCCAGCAGTACTTC.

This clonotype has ten or more counts. CDR3 sequence (DNA): TGTGCCAGCAGTCTCGCGGGTGGGGCACAAGAGACCCAGTACTTC. This sequence encodes CASSLAGGAQETQYF. V gene TRBV6-1 combines with J gene TRBJ2-5; either TRBD1 or TRBD2 may supply D (5 bases each). The CDR3 spans 15 residues. CDR1 is MNHNS, CDR2 SASEGT, per germline. V was trimmed by 5 bases and J by 2 bases, leaving 15 bases between them.